The T cell receptor beta chain described here comes from a study of cytomegalovirus exposure and HLA in healthy donors. Regarding the study as a whole: The tendency of first-cohort TCR clusters to co-occur in the roughly 110 validation repertoires was identified by a subsequent analysis. Across donors, most TCRs were seen rarely, yet some public ones were widespread.

Here immunoSEQ multiplex PCR was the method, and the copy in TCRdb shows in-frame clones only, minus some. This table has around 150,000 clones, roughly 79% appearing once. The CDR3 is 15 amino acids. The V end lost 5 bases, the J end lost 3 bases, and 13 bases lay between the germline ends. Germline V gene data show CDR1 as SGHTA and CDR2 as FQGNSA. A single count supports this clone. Its specificity is unknown. The specimen was PBMCs. The clonotype was recovered from a man aged 30 to 45 in good health and CMV-seropositive. The V and J genes are TRBV7-2 and TRBJ2-2, with a weak D call TRBD2 (5 bases). The CDR3 here is CASSPLLGDTGELFF. Written as DNA, the CDR3 is TGTGCCAGCAGCCCCTTACTAGGAGACACCGGGGAGCTGTTTTTT. Full variable domain (missing parts from reference TRBV7-2 and TRBJ2-2): GAGVSQSPSNKVTEKGKDVELRCDPISGHTALYWYRQSLGQGLEFLIYFQGNSAPDKSGLPSDRFSAERTGGSVSTLTIQRTQQEDSAVYLCASSPLLGDTGELFFGEGSRLTVL.